This TCR beta chain was sequenced during a study of PD-1 blockade in mismatch repair-deficient tumors (dated by TCRdb to 2017 to 2019). About the study as a whole: Between late 2013 and September 2016, the trial enrolled 86 consecutive patients with approximately 13 mismatch repair-deficient cancer types, every one of whom had been previously treated and was progressing. Tumor-associated T cell clones were tracked in the peripheral blood of patients responding to PD-1 blockade by deep sequencing of TCR CDR3 regions. Overall study results and their limits: Rapid expansion after pembrolizumab followed by contraction, generally before radiologic responses, was shown by tumor-resident clones, which were often undetectable in blood before treatment.

Mismatch repair deficiency was established in every enrolled patient by polymerase chain reaction or immunohistochemistry. A few patients who responded to pembrolizumab therapy underwent TCR sequencing. In the phase II trial, pembrolizumab PD-1 blockade was tested prospectively in advanced mismatch repair-deficient cancers, no matter which tissue of origin the cancers came from. Peripheral blood T cell samples were serially collected before and at multiple times after PD-1 blockade was started. Blood sampling times were reported as weeks after the first pembrolizumab dose. Relative to germline, V is missing 5 bases and J is missing 8 bases, with 6 bases of the junction outside any gene match. From its cysteine to its phenylalanine, the CDR3 spans 13 amino acids. Of all the DNA, just the CDR3 is kept, 39 bases in frame from base 1. CDR1 SEHNR and CDR2 FQNEAQ were looked up in the germline V gene (reference sequence).

About this clone itself: Its antigen is not yet known. The record has no base qualities; no much larger clone is one base away.

To prepare the library, the immunoSEQ multiplex PCR assay was applied. In TCRdb, the immuneACCESS table is reduced to in-frame sequences with V and J assigned. These tables do not hold every clone; where another copy was compared, an unresolved V gene accounts for under half, and the others remain unexplained. Recorded for this sample are 8,500 to 9,500 clones; around 85% of them occurred a single time. Around 0.91% of the sample lies in the top ten. The chain employs TRBV7-9 and TRBJ1-2; 9 of the junction bases match TRBD1. The starting material was PBMCs, obtained 46 to 49 weeks after starting pembrolizumab. The receptor was isolated from an adult with mismatch repair-deficient cancer. The CDR3 region has the sequence CASSRDRAEGYTF. The nucleotide sequence is given as TGTGCCAGCAGCCGGGACAGGGCCGAGGGCTACACCTTC.